The 13 T cell receptor beta chains given below trace back to one sample, sequenced in a study of vaccination effects on CD4 cells after COVID-19 (dated 2022 in TCRdb). Libraries were made using the immunoSEQ multiplex PCR assay. TCRdb re-hosts the immuneACCESS table, in-frame sequences only. Its copies lack some clones; in the studies checked, an unresolved V gene accounts for under half of them, and the cause for the rest is not known. This sample lists about 45,000 clones; around 70% were detected once. Roughly a tenth of the sample is taken by the ten largest. Their antigens are not known. After 10 to 11 days of culture, CD4+ T cells were isolated with the EasySep CD4+ T cell isolation kit. Each participant got two doses of an mRNA SARS-CoV-2 vaccine, either BNT162b2 or mRNA-1273. Sequences were derived from CD4+ T cells from PBMCs cultured without peptide, sampled after COVID-19 vaccination. The receptor set was obtained from a human donor who received a COVID-19 vaccine.

This chain connects TRBV9 to TRBJ2-1; 11 bases fit TRBD2. Germline V gives CDR1 SGDLS, CDR2 YYNGEE. Losses at the gene ends were 0 bases for V and 4 bases for J; bases not matched to a gene: 6. The CDR3 extends over 17 amino acids. DNA for the CDR3: TGTGCCAGCAGCGTAGACCCTAGCGGGGGGATTTACAATGAGCAGTTCTTC. Translation: CASSVDPSGGIYNEQFF.

V usage is TRBV18 and J usage is TRBJ2-7; D not certain. CDR1 KGHSH and CDR2 LQKENI come from the germline V gene. CDR3 length: 13 amino acids. V lost 4 bases, J lost 3 bases, and 10 bases lay in between. The CDR3: CASSLGSNYEQYF. The CDR3 nucleotides read TGTGCCAGCTCACTTGGTTCCAACTACGAGCAGTACTTC.

The J gene is TRBJ1-2, the V gene TRBV4-2; no firm D call. Trimming pared 0 bases from V and 0 bases from J, leaving 11 bases between. CDR1 and CDR2 (germline): LGHNA, YNFKEQ. The CDR3 spans 16 residues. The CDR3 coding sequence is TGTGCCAGCAGCCAAGAGTCGATGGAGGCTAACTATGGCTACACCTTC. Translating gives CASSQESMEANYGYTF.

The rearrangement joins TRBV2 to TRBJ1-4, with a possible D match to TRBD1 (5 bases). The V and J ends lost 3 bases and 10 bases respectively, with 9 bases between them. Germline loops: CDR1 SNHLY, CDR2 FYNNEI. The CDR3 runs 12 residues. CDR3 DNA sequence: TGTGCCAGCAGTGATGATGGGGGAAAACTGTTTTTT. It translates to CASSDDGGKLFF.

This chain uses TRBV12-5 with TRBJ2-7; TRBD2 is a possible D gene (5 bases). The CDR3 is 12 amino acids. The V end lost 3 bases, the J end lost 7 bases, and 10 bases lay between the germline ends. Germline loops: CDR1 LGHNT, CDR2 FRNRAP. Here the CDR3 reads CASGLDPGEQYF. CDR3 sequence (DNA): TGTGCTAGTGGTTTAGACCCGGGGGAGCAGTACTTC.

This rearrangement joins TRBV27 to TRBJ1-1, with 8 bases aligning to TRBD1. Germline CDR1 reads MNHEY; CDR2 reads SMNVEV (reference sequence). CDR3 length: 12 amino acids. Trimming at V came to 5 bases and at J to 11 bases, leaving 7 bases not matched to a gene. This chain's CDR3 is CASSAPGGQAFF. The CDR3 DNA sequence: TGTGCCAGCAGTGCCCCAGGGGGCCAGGCTTTCTTT.

CDR3 nucleotide sequence: TGTGCCAGCAGCTCAGACACAGCCTATGGCTACACCTTC. This encodes CASSSDTAYGYTF. V and J are TRBV11-2 and TRBJ1-2; D ambiguous. Germline V gene data show CDR1 as SGHAT and CDR2 as FQNNGV. This CDR3 is 13 amino acids long. Trimming removed 4 bases at V and 4 bases at J, with 10 bases between.

The chain combines TRBV21-1 with TRBJ2-7; no check of the table's D call, TRBD2, against the DNA was made. TRBV21-1 is annotated as a pseudogene. This CDR3 is 17 amino acids long. For the CDR3, the DNA is TGTGCCAGCACGGGGAGACCTACTAGCCCCACCTCTTACGAGCAGTACTTC. Residues: CASTGRPTSPTSYEQYF.

The rearrangement uses TRBV5-4 and TRBJ2-5, with TRBD2 matching over 10 bases. Germline lookup yields CDR1 SGHNT and CDR2 YYREEE (reference sequence). The CDR3 sequence is 19 residues long. Trimming cost V 3 bases and J 4 bases; bases outside gene matches: 18. The CDR3 sequence is CASSSLWASGGAGGETQYF. The CDR3 DNA reads as TGTGCCAGCAGCTCACTATGGGCGAGCGGGGGGGCCGGTGGAGAGACCCAGTACTTC.

The chain uses TRBV19 and TRBJ2-1; 7 nucleotides align to TRBD2. CDR3 length: 14 residues. With V trimmed by 6 bases and J by 10 bases, 12 bases remained unmatched. CDR1 and CDR2 (germline): LNHDA, SQIVND (reference sequence). The CDR3 sequence is CASRDLAALGEQFF. CDR3 sequence (DNA): TGTGCCAGTAGGGATCTAGCGGCCTTGGGGGAGCAGTTCTTC. Full variable domain (rest looked up from reference TRBV19 and TRBJ2-1): DGGITQSPKYLFRKEGQNVTLSCEQNLNHDAMYWYRQDPGQGLRLIYYSQIVNDFQKGDIAEGYSVSREKKESFPLTVTSAQKNPTAFYLCASRDLAALGEQFFGPGTRLTVL.

The J gene is TRBJ1-1, the V gene TRBV20-1; D unclear. The CDR3 runs to 11 residues. Germline lookup yields CDR1 DFQATT and CDR2 SNEGSKA (reference sequence). The ends were cut back, 7 bases at V and 0 bases at J, with 6 bases in the middle. CDR3 in amino acids: CSGVMNTEAFF. The CDR3 region has the DNA TGCAGTGGGGTCATGAACACTGAAGCTTTCTTT.

The rearrangement links TRBV15 to TRBJ2-1; a possible D gene is TRBD2 (5 bases). Germline V gene sequence: CDR1 LNHNV, CDR2 YYDKDF (reference sequence). Trimming pared 5 bases from V and 7 bases from J, leaving 15 bases between. This CDR3 region has 14 residues. CDR3 sequence: CATSFRTGWNEQFF. In DNA form, the CDR3 reads TGTGCCACCAGCTTTCGGACTGGATGGAATGAGCAGTTCTTC.

DNA for the CDR3: TGTGCTAGTGGTTTGGACAGGGGATCACCCCTCCACTTT. Translated: CASGLDRGSPLHF. The V call is TRBV12-5, the J call TRBJ1-6; 7 positions match TRBD1. V lost 1 base, J lost 10 bases, and 1 base stayed unmatched. The CDR3 runs 13 residues. CDR1 and CDR2 (germline): LGHNT, FRNRAP.